This T cell receptor beta chain was sequenced in a study of cytomegalovirus exposure and HLA in healthy donors. Broader study findings: Compared with the approximately 680-donor mean, an Asian-associated ancestry cluster reportedly had fewer N-insertions, according to a later analysis.

This clone was found once. Its antigen is not known. Germline V gives CDR1 WSHSY, CDR2 SAAADI. This CDR3 region has 14 residues. With 6 bases removed from V and 4 bases from J, the gap between germline ends came to 15 bases. The study ran its PCR with 60 Vbeta and 13 Jbeta primers. Assay used: immunoSEQ multiplex PCR; TCRdb lists only in-frame clones, some missing. The table shows approximately 150,000 clones, with 70% to 90% occurring only once. Each donor was nominally healthy when sampled (though unrecorded immune exposures were likely). The chain links TRBV10-2 to TRBJ1-1, with a possible D match to TRBD1 (5 bases). This receptor was obtained from a woman aged 40 to 49 in good health and CMV-seronegative. Source material: PBMCs. The CDR3 sequence: CASREIGTATEAFF. The CDR3 nucleotides are TGCGCCAGCAGGGAGATCGGGACTGCCACTGAAGCTTTCTTT.